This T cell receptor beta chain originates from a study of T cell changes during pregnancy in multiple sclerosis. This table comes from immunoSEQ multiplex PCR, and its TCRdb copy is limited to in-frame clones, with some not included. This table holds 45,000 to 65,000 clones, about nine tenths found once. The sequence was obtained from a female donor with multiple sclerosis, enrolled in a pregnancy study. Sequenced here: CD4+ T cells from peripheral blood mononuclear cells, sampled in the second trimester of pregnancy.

CDR3 sequence: CASSVQGMNGYTF. CDR3 sequence (DNA): TGTGCCAGTAGTGTACAGGGGATGAATGGCTACACCTTC. The J gene is TRBJ1-2, the V gene TRBV19, with TRBD1 matching 7 bases. V lost 5 bases to trimming and J lost 6 bases; unmatched junction nucleotides: 6. The length of the CDR3 is 13 residues. Germline CDR1 LNHDA, CDR2 SQIVND (reference sequence). Full variable domain (rest looked up from reference TRBV19 and TRBJ1-2): DGGITQSPKYLFRKEGQNVTLSCEQNLNHDAMYWYRQDPGQGLRLIYYSQIVNDFQKGDIAEGYSVSREKKESFPLTVTSAQKNPTAFYLCASSVQGMNGYTFGSGTRLTVV.